These 25 T cell receptor beta chains share one sample of origin, sequenced in a study of T cell repertoires in cytomegalovirus infection. TCRdb independently ran MiXCR on the reads; one entry per CDR3 protein. The repertoire holds nearly 700,000 distinct CDR3 sequences, around 30% seen once, with about 18% in the top ten. These TCRs' antigens remain unknown. The sample here was cultured PBMCs, taken from culture after CMV antigen stimulation. Source of these receptors: a human donor in good health (CMV status not recorded). Some clones in this sample may be carry-over from other donors' samples.

The chain employs TRBV18 and TRBJ2-7; 8 bases fit TRBD1. Germline assignment: CDR1 KGHSH and CDR2 LQKENI. J lost 2 bases, V lost 6 bases, and 6 bases had no gene match. The CDR3 loop spans 14 amino acids. The CDR3: CASSGTGGTYEQYF. The CDR3 DNA is TGTGCCAGCTCCGGAACAGGGGGAACCTACGAGCAGTACTTC. The full variable domain, completed using reference TRBV18 and TRBJ2-7, is NAGVMQNPRHLVRRRGQEARLRCSPMKGHSHVYWYRQLPEEGLKFMVYLQKENIIDESGMPKERFSAEFPKEGPSILRIQQVVRGDSAAYFCASSGTGGTYEQYFGPGTRLTVT.

The chain recombines TRBV20-1 with TRBJ1-6, with a possible D match to TRBD1 (5 bases). The V and J ends lost 0 bases and 5 bases respectively, with 17 bases between them. CDR3 length equals 17 residues. Germline CDR1 reads DFQATT; CDR2 reads SNEGSKA (reference sequence). CDR3: CSARDRGGWLDNSPLHF. CDR3 coding DNA: TGCAGTGCTAGAGATCGTGGGGGGTGGTTGGATAATTCACCCCTCCACTTT.

This clonotype was seen repeatedly, ten times or more. This sequence joins TRBV7-2 and TRBJ1-6; 10 positions agree with TRBD1. Per the germline V gene, CDR1 is SGHTA and CDR2 is FQGNSA. The CDR3 has 15 residues. V dropped 8 bases and J dropped 7; count of bases not matched to a gene: 8. The CDR3, as DNA: TGTGCCAGCGCCTACCCGACAGGGGGCAATTCACCCCTCCACTTT. Translation gives CASAYPTGGNSPLHF.

The rearrangement uses TRBV5-1 and TRBJ2-1, with D maybe TRBD1 (5 bases). Germline assignment: CDR1 SGHRS and CDR2 YFSETQ. V lost 4 bases and J 4 bases, leaving 21 bases between the germline ends. This CDR3 comprises 17 residues. CDR3 DNA: TGCGCCAGCAGCCGATCCCTCAGGGTAGGCCCGTACAATGAGCAGTTCTTC. It encodes CASSRSLRVGPYNEQFF. The entire variable domain, with the rest obtained from reference TRBV5-1 and TRBJ2-1, is as follows: KAGVTQTPRYLIKTRGQQVTLSCSPISGHRSVSWYQQTPGQGLQFLFEYFSETQRNKGNFPGRFSGRQFSNSRSEMNVSTLELGDSALYLCASSRSLRVGPYNEQFFGPGTRLTVL.

This chain uses TRBV9 with TRBJ1-1, with 10 bases identical to TRBD1. Germline CDR1 and CDR2: SGDLS and YYNGEE. There are 15 residues in the CDR3. J gave up 0 bases and V 2 bases, and 1 base lay outside the gene matches. The CDR3 region has the DNA TGTGCCAGCAGCGTGGGGACAGGGGTGAACACTGAAGCTTTCTTT. This sequence encodes CASSVGTGVNTEAFF.

This clonotype came up a few times. The chain employs TRBV7-8 and TRBJ2-7; a weak D match, TRBD1 (5 bases). The germline gives CDR1 SGHVS, CDR2 FQNEAQ. The CDR3 runs to 18 residues. The V and J ends lost 1 base and 0 bases respectively, with 19 bases between them. The CDR3 DNA reads as TGTGCCAGCAGCTTAGGTTTACTTTCAGGGCACCTCTCCTACGAGCAGTACTTC. Translation gives CASSLGLLSGHLSYEQYF.

V and J are TRBV5-3 and TRBJ2-3; the D is unclear. TRBV5-3 is flagged as an ORF with uncertain function. The CDR3 sequence is 14 residues long. V was clipped by 8 bases and J by 5 bases, with 18 bases between them. CDR3 in DNA: TGTGCCAGCAGCCTCTCATTGTTGGTAGATACGCAGTATTTT. This translates into CASSLSLLVDTQYF.

This clonotype appeared a few times. The chain joins TRBV5-1 to TRBJ2-5; D is tentatively TRBD1 or TRBD2 (5 bases each). This CDR3 contains 13 residues. From germline, CDR1 is SGHRS and CDR2 YFSETQ. Trimming removed 5 bases at V and 7 bases at J, with 15 bases between. The CDR3 DNA sequence: TGCGCCAGCAGTCGGGACGGACCTAGGACCCAGTACTTC. Amino acids: CASSRDGPRTQYF.

The sample holds a few counts of this clonotype. The rearrangement uses TRBV6-2 or TRBV6-3 and TRBJ1-1, with 8 bases lining up with TRBD1. CDR3 length equals 14 residues. With V trimmed by 7 bases and J by 0 bases, 4 bases remained unmatched. Germline V gene lookup returns CDR1 MNHEY and CDR2 SVGEGT. CDR3 amino acids: CASTNRGMNTEAFF. The CDR3 DNA reads TGTGCCAGCACGAACAGGGGGATGAACACTGAAGCTTTCTTT.

In the case of this clonotype: With a much larger clone just one base away, this may be a read error. V usage is TRBV7-2 and J usage is TRBJ2-5; D uncertain. Germline V lookup: CDR1 SGHTA, CDR2 FQGNSA. CDR3 length: 13 amino acids. In DNA, the CDR3 is TGTGCCGGCAGCTTAGGGCCTACCAACGGTGGTGGATTC. Translating gives CAGSLGPTNGGGF.

This sequence joins TRBV27 and TRBJ2-3; tentatively, D is TRBD1 (5 bases). This CDR3 comprises 15 residues. V lost 2 bases and J 2 bases, leaving 11 bases between the germline ends. Germline loops: CDR1 MNHEY, CDR2 SMNVEV (reference sequence). CDR3 in DNA: TGTGCCAGCAGTTTACGAAAGGGGAACACAGATACGCAGTATTTT. It specifies CASSLRKGNTDTQYF.

This clonotype was seen a few times. This sequence joins TRBV7-2 and TRBJ1-1; maybe TRBD1 (5 bases). Trimming removed 0 bases from V and 4 bases from J, with 12 bases in between. The CDR3 is 15 amino acids. Germline V gene sequence: CDR1 SGHTA, CDR2 FQGNSA. CDR3 sequence: CASSLAGVWGTEAFF. In DNA form, the CDR3 reads TGTGCCAGCAGCTTAGCAGGGGTTTGGGGCACTGAAGCTTTCTTT.

This clonotype showed up just a few times. The V call is TRBV6-2 or TRBV6-3, the J call TRBJ1-5, with no clear D. Germline CDR1 and CDR2: MNHEY and SVGEGT. The CDR3 covers 13 residues. The ends were cut back, 6 bases at V and 2 bases at J, with 8 bases in the middle. The CDR3 coding sequence is TGTGCCAGCAGGGAGTTGGGCAATCAGCCCCAGCATTTT. Translating it yields CASRELGNQPQHF.

V gene TRBV2 combines with J gene TRBJ1-1; D not certain. The germline V gene has CDR1 SNHLY and CDR2 FYNNEI. The germline V and J ends were trimmed by 3 bases and 1 base, with 9 bases remaining between them. This CDR3 contains 14 residues. The CDR3 spells CASSERPGNTEAFF. The CDR3 DNA reads as TGTGCCAGCAGTGAGCGTCCCGGGAACACTGAAGCTTTCTTT.

This clonotype was picked up a small number of times. The J gene is TRBJ2-6, the V gene TRBV12-3 or TRBV12-4; perhaps D is TRBD1 or TRBD2 (5 bases each). The germline V and J ends were trimmed by 6 bases and 12 bases, with 15 bases remaining between them. This CDR3 has 13 amino acids. CDR3 sequence (DNA): TGTGCCAGCAGCCTAGCAGGGTTCCGCGTCCTGACTTTC. Translated, it gives CASSLAGFRVLTF.

V usage is TRBV7-8 and J usage is TRBJ2-7; D could derive from TRBD1 or TRBD2 (6 bases each). The germline gives CDR1 SGHVS, CDR2 FQNEAQ. The CDR3 is made up of 13 amino acids. The V end lost 5 bases, the J end lost 7 bases, and 15 bases lay between the germline ends. Here the CDR3 reads CASSRGLEWEQYF. The CDR3 DNA is TGTGCCAGCAGCCGGGGGCTAGAATGGGAGCAGTACTTC.

The V gene is TRBV20-1, the J gene TRBJ2-5; D remains ambiguous. Germline V gene data show CDR1 as DFQATT and CDR2 as SNEGSKA (reference sequence). Trimming left V 0 bases short and J 5 bases short, with 10 bases between. CDR3 length: 13 amino acids. CDR3 in DNA: TGCAGTGCTAGAGAACTGGTGGTGGAGACCCAGTACTTC. This sequence encodes CSARELVVETQYF.

V usage is TRBV12-3 or TRBV12-4 and J usage is TRBJ2-1; the match to TRBD2 covers 10 bases. The J segment lost 15 bases and the V segment lost 1 base, leaving 12 bases of the junction unmatched. There are 15 residues in the CDR3. CDR3 bases: TGTGCCAGCAGTTTAGGGGCTAGCGGGGGCCCGGGGCGGTTCTTC. It yields the protein CASSLGASGGPGRFF.

The table lists this clonotype with many counts. This rearrangement joins TRBV7-2 to TRBJ2-7; no reliable D call. From germline, CDR1 is SGHTA and CDR2 FQGNSA. With 1 base removed from V and 4 bases from J, the gap between germline ends came to 11 bases. The CDR3 has 14 residues. This chain's CDR3 is CASSLERSPYEQYF. The DNA of the CDR3 is TGTGCCAGCAGCTTAGAAAGGTCTCCTTACGAGCAGTACTTC.

V gene TRBV19 combines with J gene TRBJ2-3, with D perhaps being TRBD1 or TRBD2 (6 bases each). Per germline, CDR1 LNHDA and CDR2 SQIVND (reference sequence). CDR3 size: 14 residues. With 11 bases removed from V and 5 bases from J, the gap between germline ends came to 20 bases. Here the CDR3 reads CAATKGGLEDTQYF. The CDR3 DNA is TGTGCCGCCACCAAGGGGGGCCTGGAAGATACGCAGTATTTT.

The gene calls are TRBV7-8 and TRBJ2-3; D might be TRBD1 (5 bases). CDR1 SGHVS and CDR2 FQNEAQ come from the germline V gene. The CDR3 runs 15 residues. V was shortened by 4 bases and J by 5 bases, with 16 bases between the two germline ends. CDR3 nucleotide sequence: TGTGCCAGCAGCTCACTTGCAGGGCTTGGAGATACGCAGTATTTT. The encoded protein is CASSSLAGLGDTQYF.

This clonotype was detected many times. The rearrangement uses TRBV6-1 and TRBJ1-1; D gene unclear. V lost 8 bases, J lost 4 bases, and 11 bases lay in between. CDR3 size: 12 residues. Germline CDR1 MNHNS, CDR2 SASEGT. The CDR3 DNA is TGTGCCAGCGGCCTTTATCCCACTGAAGCTTTCTTT. The encoded protein is CASGLYPTEAFF.

The rearrangement uses TRBV5-3 and TRBJ2-7; D might be TRBD1 or TRBD2, each matching 5 bases. TRBV5-3 carries the ORF label, with uncertain function. The CDR3 is 14 amino acids. V was pared by 8 bases and J by 3 bases, with 18 bases between. The CDR3 loop reads CASSPRDGGYEQYF. The CDR3 DNA sequence: TGTGCCAGCAGCCCGAGGGACGGTGGCTACGAGCAGTACTTC.

V and J are TRBV7-2 and TRBJ2-3; 8 bases are a match to TRBD2. The CDR3 runs to 14 residues. From germline, CDR1 is SGHTA and CDR2 FQGNSA. V shed 5 bases, J shed 6 bases, and the junction held 7 bases outside the gene matches. CDR3 coding DNA: TGTGCCAGCAGCAATCGGGGGGGCGACGATACGCAGTATTTT. This sequence encodes CASSNRGGDDTQYF.

In this sample, this clonotype turned up a few times. The chain has TRBV12-3 or TRBV12-4 and TRBJ1-4; TRBD1 is a possible D gene (6 bases). Trimming cost V 3 bases and J 5 bases, with 13 bases left between them. The CDR3 extends over 15 amino acids. The chain's CDR3 is CASSFPGTGNEKLFF. The CDR3, as DNA: TGTGCCAGCAGTTTTCCGGGAACAGGGAATGAAAAACTGTTTTTT.